Listed below are T cell receptor beta chains from one sample, sequenced in a study of identical twins. In TCRdb, the 5' RACE reads were re-called with MiXCR into one record per CDR3 protein. The repertoire includes around 280,000 distinct CDR3 sequences, 6.5% to 9.5% of them detected once, and less than 2.5% sits in the top ten. This same sample was also taken into another study, of yellow fever vaccine responses in identical twins.

Sequenced material: memory (CD45RO+) T cells sorted from blood. Receptor source: a woman under 30 in good health. CDR3s include the opening cysteine and the closing phenylalanine or tryptophan. The order of the fields is clone size, D gene, J gene, V gene, CDR3 protein, CDR3 DNA. A D gene is named only where the DNA matches it firmly. Size is stated for part of the rows, as once, few or many counts, or as a class when the clone is expanded.

clone_size: many; d_call: NA; j_call: TRBJ1-5; v_call: TRBV7-9; cdr3_aa: CASTSGDQPQHF; cdr3_nt: TGTGCCAGCACCTCTGGGGATCAGCCCCAGCATTTT
clone_size: NA; d_call: NA; j_call: TRBJ2-2; v_call: TRBV5-1; cdr3_aa: CASSLPGRVGSTGELFF; cdr3_nt: TGCGCCAGCAGCCTCCCGGGGAGAGTGGGGAGCACCGGGGAGCTGTTTTTT
clone_size: many; d_call: NA; j_call: TRBJ2-5; v_call: TRBV12-3/TRBV12-4; cdr3_aa: CASMTTTGETQYF; cdr3_nt: TGTGCCAGCATGACAACTACCGGAGAGACCCAGTACTTC
clone_size: NA; d_call: NA; j_call: TRBJ2-6; v_call: TRBV6-4; cdr3_aa: CASSETADSGANVLTF; cdr3_nt: TGTGCCAGCAGTGAGACAGCTGACTCTGGGGCCAACGTCCTGACTTTC
clone_size: few; d_call: TRBD2; j_call: TRBJ2-1; v_call: TRBV11-2; cdr3_aa: CASSRLAGGPYEQFF; cdr3_nt: TGTGCCAGCAGCCGTCTAGCGGGGGGGCCCTATGAGCAGTTCTTC
clone_size: many; d_call: NA; j_call: TRBJ2-3; v_call: TRBV7-2; cdr3_aa: CASSLARVPGGTQYF; cdr3_nt: TGTGCCAGCAGCTTAGCTCGAGTCCCCGGAGGTACGCAGTATTTT
clone_size: few; d_call: NA; j_call: TRBJ1-2; v_call: TRBV5-4; cdr3_aa: CASSFGGAGYGYTF; cdr3_nt: TGTGCCAGCAGCTTCGGGGGCGCGGGCTATGGCTACACCTTC
clone_size: NA; d_call: NA; j_call: TRBJ2-1; v_call: TRBV5-1; cdr3_aa: CASSALDFNEQFF; cdr3_nt: TGCGCCAGCAGCGCCCTGGACTTCAATGAGCAGTTCTTC
clone_size: many; d_call: NA; j_call: TRBJ2-3; v_call: TRBV11-2; cdr3_aa: CASSLKSARRPTDTQYF; cdr3_nt: TGTGCCAGCAGCTTAAAATCGGCCCGGCGGCCCACAGATACGCAGTATTTT
clone_size: many; d_call: NA; j_call: TRBJ2-2; v_call: TRBV19; cdr3_aa: CASSFPGSGELFF; cdr3_nt: TGTGCCAGTAGTTTCCCTGGGTCCGGGGAGCTGTTTTTT
clone_size: NA; d_call: NA; j_call: TRBJ2-3; v_call: TRBV7-9; cdr3_aa: CASSPKSRALGADTQYF; cdr3_nt: TGTGCCAGCAGCCCGAAGTCAAGGGCCCTGGGGGCAGATACGCAGTATTTT
clone_size: NA; d_call: NA; j_call: TRBJ2-1; v_call: TRBV9; cdr3_aa: CASSVRDNEQFF; cdr3_nt: TGTGCCAGCAGCGTCAGGGACAATGAGCAGTTCTTC
clone_size: NA; d_call: NA; j_call: TRBJ2-1; v_call: TRBV7-3; cdr3_aa: CASSPPGLGANEQFF; cdr3_nt: TGTGCCAGCAGCCCTCCGGGCCTAGGGGCCAATGAGCAGTTCTTC
clone_size: few; d_call: NA; j_call: TRBJ2-6; v_call: TRBV4-1; cdr3_aa: CASSLRQGGELVMVSGANVLTF; cdr3_nt: TGCGCCAGCAGCCTACGACAGGGAGGCGAACTTGTAATGGTCTCTGGGGCCAACGTCCTGACTTTC
clone_size: NA; d_call: NA; j_call: TRBJ2-1; v_call: TRBV6-4; cdr3_aa: CASSEGEDNEQFF; cdr3_nt: TGTGCCAGCAGTGAAGGGGAAGACAATGAGCAGTTCTTC
clone_size: many; d_call: NA; j_call: TRBJ2-2; v_call: TRBV12-3/TRBV12-4; cdr3_aa: CASTSYTGELFF; cdr3_nt: TGTGCCAGCACCTCTTACACCGGGGAGCTGTTTTTT
clone_size: many; d_call: TRBD2; j_call: TRBJ2-1; v_call: TRBV11-2; cdr3_aa: CASSLGGRAFIHEQFF; cdr3_nt: TGTGCCAGCAGCTTAGGCGGGAGGGCCTTCATCCATGAGCAGTTCTTC
clone_size: few; d_call: NA; j_call: TRBJ1-2; v_call: TRBV5-5; cdr3_aa: CASSLAGGEGYTF; cdr3_nt: TGTGCCAGCAGCTTGGCTGGAGGGGAAGGCTACACCTTC
clone_size: many; d_call: TRBD1; j_call: TRBJ1-2; v_call: TRBV5-1; cdr3_aa: CASLPGTGDYGYTF; cdr3_nt: TGCGCCAGCTTACCCGGGACAGGAGACTATGGCTACACCTTC
clone_size: few; d_call: NA; j_call: TRBJ1-5; v_call: TRBV25-1; cdr3_aa: CASSEGKGAYSNQPQHF; cdr3_nt: TGTGCCAGCAGTGAGGGGAAAGGAGCTTATAGCAATCAGCCCCAGCATTTT
clone_size: NA; d_call: NA; j_call: TRBJ2-5; v_call: TRBV6-1; cdr3_aa: CASSEASGGPETQYF; cdr3_nt: TGTGCCAGCAGTGAAGCGTCGGGGGGCCCAGAGACCCAGTACTTC
clone_size: NA; d_call: NA; j_call: TRBJ1-2; v_call: TRBV5-4; cdr3_aa: CASSLRGASYGYTF; cdr3_nt: TGTGCCAGCAGCCTGAGAGGGGCAAGCTATGGCTACACCTTC
clone_size: many; d_call: NA; j_call: TRBJ2-7; v_call: TRBV9; cdr3_aa: CASSVGTASYEQYF; cdr3_nt: TGTGCCAGCAGCGTTGGTACGGCCTCCTACGAGCAGTACTTC
clone_size: few; d_call: NA; j_call: TRBJ2-3; v_call: TRBV6-4; cdr3_aa: CASMPGPELTTQYF; cdr3_nt: TGTGCCAGCATGCCGGGCCCCGAGCTTACTACGCAGTATTTT
clone_size: many; d_call: TRBD2; j_call: TRBJ2-3; v_call: TRBV12-3/TRBV12-4; cdr3_aa: CASSLGRSGGTDTQYF; cdr3_nt: TGTGCCAGCAGTTTAGGTCGTAGCGGGGGCACAGATACGCAGTATTTT
clone_size: NA; d_call: TRBD1; j_call: TRBJ1-5; v_call: TRBV28; cdr3_aa: CASSFFFTLGQGFNQPQHF; cdr3_nt: TGTGCCAGCAGTTTTTTTTTTACATTGGGACAGGGCTTCAATCAGCCCCAGCATTTT
clone_size: many; d_call: NA; j_call: TRBJ1-6; v_call: TRBV12-3/TRBV12-4; cdr3_aa: CASSLMDTGNSPLHF; cdr3_nt: TGTGCCAGCAGTTTAATGGACACGGGGAATTCACCCCTCCACTTT
clone_size: many; d_call: TRBD1; j_call: TRBJ2-2; v_call: TRBV5-5; cdr3_aa: CASSLGATGSNTGELFF; cdr3_nt: TGTGCCAGCAGCTTGGGCGCGACAGGGTCGAACACCGGGGAGCTGTTTTTT
clone_size: few; d_call: TRBD1; j_call: TRBJ2-2; v_call: TRBV27; cdr3_aa: CASSSPRQGNTGELFF; cdr3_nt: TGTGCCAGCAGTAGCCCGAGACAGGGAAACACCGGGGAGCTGTTTTTT
clone_size: few; d_call: TRBD1; j_call: TRBJ2-7; v_call: TRBV11-3; cdr3_aa: CASSSIWQGQTYEQYF; cdr3_nt: TGTGCCAGCAGTTCTATATGGCAGGGACAGACCTACGAGCAGTACTTC
clone_size: few; d_call: NA; j_call: TRBJ2-7; v_call: TRBV19; cdr3_aa: CASSLRGGFGAQNYEQYF; cdr3_nt: TGTGCCAGTAGCCTAAGGGGGGGTTTTGGGGCGCAGAACTACGAGCAGTACTTC
clone_size: NA; d_call: TRBD2; j_call: TRBJ2-1; v_call: TRBV20-1; cdr3_aa: CCARDRASGIGTNEQFF; cdr3_nt: TGCTGTGCTAGAGATCGGGCTAGCGGGATAGGTACCAATGAGCAGTTCTTC
clone_size: few; d_call: TRBD1; j_call: TRBJ1-5; v_call: TRBV6-1; cdr3_aa: CASTGGWNQPQHF; cdr3_nt: TGTGCCAGCACAGGGGGCTGGAATCAGCCCCAGCATTTT
clone_size: many; d_call: TRBD2; j_call: TRBJ2-5; v_call: TRBV25-1; cdr3_aa: CASSEEAGGPQTQYF; cdr3_nt: TGTGCCAGCAGTGAGGAGGCGGGGGGGCCTCAGACCCAGTACTTC
clone_size: many; d_call: NA; j_call: TRBJ2-1; v_call: TRBV6-5; cdr3_aa: CASSYRGITHNEQFF; cdr3_nt: TGTGCCAGCAGTTACCGTGGTATCACCCACAATGAGCAGTTCTTC
clone_size: NA; d_call: TRBD2; j_call: TRBJ2-3; v_call: TRBV11-1; cdr3_aa: CASSLYVGSLAKGDTQYF; cdr3_nt: TGTGCCAGCAGCTTATATGTGGGTTCACTAGCGAAAGGAGATACGCAGTATTTT
clone_size: NA; d_call: NA; j_call: TRBJ1-3; v_call: TRBV28; cdr3_aa: CASSLRPGRRGNTIYF; cdr3_nt: TGTGCCAGCAGTTTAAGGCCAGGGCGGCGTGGAAACACCATATATTTT
clone_size: many; d_call: NA; j_call: TRBJ1-5; v_call: TRBV12-3/TRBV12-4; cdr3_aa: CASTKRTGANSNQPQHF; cdr3_nt: TGTGCCAGCACCAAGAGGACGGGGGCTAATAGCAATCAGCCCCAGCATTTT
clone_size: many; d_call: NA; j_call: TRBJ2-3; v_call: TRBV11-1; cdr3_aa: CASSFGRGTDTQYF; cdr3_nt: TGTGCCAGCAGCTTCGGACGGGGCACAGATACGCAGTATTTT
clone_size: many; d_call: NA; j_call: TRBJ1-2; v_call: TRBV7-9; cdr3_aa: CASSSSNYGYTF; cdr3_nt: TGTGCCAGCAGCTCCAGCAACTATGGCTACACCTTC
clone_size: many; d_call: NA; j_call: TRBJ2-3; v_call: TRBV11-2; cdr3_aa: CASSGPSGDTQYF; cdr3_nt: TGTGCCAGCAGTGGACCGTCGGGAGATACGCAGTATTTT
clone_size: NA; d_call: NA; j_call: TRBJ1-3; v_call: TRBV11-2; cdr3_aa: CASSPQLSGNTIYF; cdr3_nt: TGTGCCAGCAGCCCACAGCTCTCTGGAAACACCATATATTTT
clone_size: NA; d_call: NA; j_call: TRBJ1-4; v_call: TRBV5-4; cdr3_aa: CASSMTARSEKLFF; cdr3_nt: TGTGCCAGCAGCATGACAGCCCGGAGTGAAAAACTGTTTTTT
clone_size: many; d_call: TRBD1; j_call: TRBJ1-1; v_call: TRBV5-1; cdr3_aa: CASMRDRSTEAFF; cdr3_nt: TGCGCCAGCATGAGGGACAGGTCTACTGAAGCTTTCTTT
clone_size: NA; d_call: TRBD1; j_call: TRBJ2-5; v_call: TRBV5-4; cdr3_aa: CASSERQGEIVTQYF; cdr3_nt: TGTGCCAGCAGCGAACGACAGGGGGAAATTGTGACCCAGTACTTC
clone_size: few; d_call: NA; j_call: TRBJ1-1; v_call: TRBV20-1; cdr3_aa: CSASRGAAETEAFF; cdr3_nt: TGCAGTGCTAGTCGGGGGGCCGCGGAGACTGAAGCTTTCTTT
clone_size: few; d_call: NA; j_call: TRBJ1-1; v_call: TRBV14; cdr3_aa: CASSWGVGTEAFF; cdr3_nt: TGTGCCAGCAGCTGGGGGGTGGGCACTGAAGCTTTCTTT
clone_size: many; d_call: NA; j_call: TRBJ1-1; v_call: TRBV5-5; cdr3_aa: CASSKETEAFF; cdr3_nt: TGTGCCAGCAGCAAGGAAACTGAAGCTTTCTTT
clone_size: few; d_call: NA; j_call: TRBJ2-3; v_call: TRBV6-1; cdr3_aa: CASRPRARVGTDTQYF; cdr3_nt: TGTGCCAGCAGACCCCGGGCCAGAGTGGGCACAGATACGCAGTATTTT
clone_size: few; d_call: NA; j_call: TRBJ1-2; v_call: TRBV2; cdr3_aa: CASTVRDSYGYTF; cdr3_nt: TGTGCCAGCACAGTCCGGGATTCCTATGGCTACACCTTC
clone_size: NA; d_call: NA; j_call: TRBJ1-5; v_call: TRBV28; cdr3_aa: CASSLRSRNQPQHF; cdr3_nt: TGTGCCAGCAGTTTGAGGAGTCGCAATCAGCCCCAGCATTTT
clone_size: NA; d_call: NA; j_call: TRBJ2-7; v_call: TRBV28; cdr3_aa: CASSLTTGVNGEQYF; cdr3_nt: TGTGCCAGCAGTCTAACAACCGGGGTTAATGGCGAGCAGTACTTC
clone_size: many; d_call: NA; j_call: TRBJ2-4; v_call: TRBV3-1; cdr3_aa: CASSPVSAQNIQYF; cdr3_nt: TGTGCCAGCAGCCCCGTCTCAGCTCAAAACATTCAGTACTTC
clone_size: NA; d_call: TRBD2; j_call: TRBJ2-1; v_call: TRBV11-1; cdr3_aa: CASSSSGSTYNEQFF; cdr3_nt: TGTGCCAGCAGCTCTAGCGGGTCTACCTACAATGAGCAGTTCTTC